This T cell receptor (beta chain) was found in a study of control samples from healthy donors and cancer patients. This CDR3 has 14 amino acids. Germline V gives CDR1 LGHDT, CDR2 YNNKEL (reference sequence). With V trimmed by 4 bases and J by 2 bases, 3 bases remained unmatched. Sequencing used immunoSEQ multiplex PCR; TCRdb keeps in-frame clones, though not all of them. The data hold about 140,000 clones, with approximately 94% observed a single time. The receptor comes from a man aged 40-50 years in good health. The specimen was blood. This sequence joins TRBV3-1 (or the pseudogene TRBV3-2) and TRBJ2-7; 9 bases align to TRBD2. CDR3 loop: CASSLAGATYEQYF. CDR3 bases: TGTGCCAGCAGCCTAGCGGGAGCCACCTACGAGCAGTACTTC.